The 3 T cell receptor beta chains listed next were all sequenced from one sample in a study of T cell responses to AZD1222 COVID-19 vaccine. TCRdb's copy holds only in-frame clones and misses some; the assay was immunoSEQ multiplex PCR. The profile shows tens of thousands of clones, approximately 87% of them singletons. Sequenced material: peripheral blood, taken 28 days after the second AZD1222 dose. These receptors came from an adult who received the AZD1222 COVID-19 vaccine.

The chain combines TRBV23-1 with TRBJ1-5; D might be TRBD1 (6 bases). TRBV23-1 is placed among ORFs of uncertain function. The CDR3 spans 12 residues. Trimming stripped 3 bases from V and 6 bases from J, with 6 bases between. CDR3 in amino acids: CASSQGAQPQHF. The CDR3 nucleotides read TGCGCCAGCAGTCAGGGGGCTCAGCCCCAGCATTTT.

This clone has just a few counts. The chain combines TRBV30 with TRBJ2-7, with 9 bases aligning to TRBD2. The length of the CDR3 is 13 residues. The V gene end was trimmed by 5 bases and the J gene end by 5 bases; junction bases not matched to a gene: 7. CDR1 and CDR2 (germline): GTSNPN, SVGIG (reference sequence). CDR3 coding DNA: TGTGCCTGGCGTACCGGGACTAGCCACGAGCAGTACTTC. This encodes CAWRTGTSHEQYF. The variable domain in full, completed from reference TRBV30 and TRBJ2-7, reads SQTIHQWPATLVQPVGSPLSLECTVEGTSNPNLYWYRQAAGRGLQLLFYSVGIGQISSEVPQNLSASRPQDRQFILSSKKLLLSDSGFYLCAWRTGTSHEQYFGPGTRLTVT.

The J gene is TRBJ1-1, the V gene TRBV18, with a tentative D call TRBD1 (5 bases). The ends were cut back, 3 bases at V and 3 bases at J, with 8 bases in the middle. This CDR3 spans 13 amino acids. Per the germline V gene, CDR1 is KGHSH and CDR2 is LQKENI. CDR3 residues: CASSPGRDTEAFF. The CDR3, as DNA: TGTGCCAGCTCACCGGGACGGGACACTGAAGCTTTCTTT.